This TCR beta chain was retrieved from a study of T cell repertoires in cytomegalovirus infection. About the research overall: Both CMV infection and a matching HLA type were indicated by public TCR beta signatures. Findings and caveats of the study: CMV-specific TCR beta clonotypes restricted by HLA-C were the ones dominating the ex vivo response. Totalled public TCR beta family frequency picked out people who carried CMV plus the relevant HLA.

Notes on this clonotype: Its antigen is currently unknown.

Using its own MiXCR run on the reads, TCRdb lists one record per CDR3 protein. The sample includes about 920,000 distinct CDR3 sequences, roughly 30% of them seen just once. The CDR3 runs to 14 residues. Germline assignment: CDR1 SGDLS and CDR2 YYNGEE. The germline V and J ends were trimmed by 0 bases and 5 bases, with 8 bases remaining between them. The V call is TRBV9, the J call TRBJ1-4; tentatively, D is TRBD1 (6 bases). Source: cultured CD8+ T cells from PBMCs, taken from culture after CMV antigen stimulation. The origin of this receptor is a human donor in good health (CMV status not recorded). Some clones in this sample may be carry-over from other donors' samples. In nucleotides, the CDR3 is TGTGCCAGCAGCGTAGAAGGGGGGAATGAAAAACTGTTTTTT. This codes for CASSVEGGNEKLFF.